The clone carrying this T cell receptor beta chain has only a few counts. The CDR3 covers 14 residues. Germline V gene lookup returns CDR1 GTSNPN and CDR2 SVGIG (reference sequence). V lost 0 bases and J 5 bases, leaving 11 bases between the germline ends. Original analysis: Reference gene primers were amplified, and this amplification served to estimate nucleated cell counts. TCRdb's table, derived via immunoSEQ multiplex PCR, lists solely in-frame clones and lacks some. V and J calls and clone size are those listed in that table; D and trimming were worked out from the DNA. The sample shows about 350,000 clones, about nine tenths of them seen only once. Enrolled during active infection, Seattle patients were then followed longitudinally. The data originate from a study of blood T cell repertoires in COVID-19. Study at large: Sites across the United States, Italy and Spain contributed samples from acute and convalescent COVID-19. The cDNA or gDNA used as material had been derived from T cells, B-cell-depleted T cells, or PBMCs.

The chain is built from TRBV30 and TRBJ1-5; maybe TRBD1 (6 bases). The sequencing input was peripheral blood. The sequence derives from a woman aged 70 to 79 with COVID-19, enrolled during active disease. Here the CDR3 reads CAWSVVGGHQPQHF. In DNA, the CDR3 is TGTGCCTGGAGTGTGGTAGGGGGTCATCAGCCCCAGCATTTT.